This entry features one TCR beta chain sequence. The source of the sample is a study of shared clonotypes between healthy human individuals. The data were produced by immunoSEQ multiplex PCR, yet TCRdb's version contains in-frame clones alone and is incomplete. Among about 2.3 million clones listed, approximately 95% were seen once. The sample taken for sequencing was naive CD4+ T cells from PBMCs. The subset: CD45RA+ positively selected. The clonotype was recovered from a man younger than 35 in good health. Some clones in this sample may be carry-over from other donors' samples.

The CDR3 region is CASSWDSGTGPNTQYF. The CDR3 nucleotides are TGTGCCAGCAGCTGGGATTCCGGGACAGGGCCGAATACGCAGTATTTT. The rearrangement links TRBV7-9 to TRBJ2-3, with TRBD1 matching over 9 bases. Germline CDR1 reads SEHNR; CDR2 reads FQNEAQ (reference sequence). There are 16 residues in the CDR3. V was clipped by 4 bases and J by 7 bases; unmatched bases: 12.